This TCR beta chain was captured by sequencing in a study of Ad26.COV2.S vaccination and SARS-CoV-2 variants. Germline CDR1 is SGHAT and CDR2 is FQNNGV. The V segment lost 6 bases and the J segment 7 bases; nucleotides outside the gene matches: 10. The CDR3 covers 15 residues. Documented treatment: roughly 19 received Ad26.COV2.S at low or high dose, single or two shots; about five received placebo; per-sample allocation not given. Repertoires come from day 63 after the first vaccine or placebo injection. The vaccine antigen was prefusion-stabilized Wuhan SARS-CoV-2 spike. Profiling relied on immunoSEQ multiplex PCR, and the TCRdb table lists in-frame clones only, not all of them. There are some 460,000 clones in the sample; roughly nine tenths occur only once, and 1.7% lies in the top ten.

Sequencing used peripheral blood, obtained in a trial of Ad26.COV2.S vaccine versus placebo. The clonotype comes from a person aged 18 to 65 who received the Ad26.COV2.S COVID-19 vaccine or a placebo. The gene calls are TRBV11-2 and TRBJ2-1; 9 nucleotides match TRBD1. The CDR3 DNA sequence: TGTGCCAGCAGTCCAACAGGGGGCAACCTAAATGAGCAGTTCTTC. It encodes CASSPTGGNLNEQFF.